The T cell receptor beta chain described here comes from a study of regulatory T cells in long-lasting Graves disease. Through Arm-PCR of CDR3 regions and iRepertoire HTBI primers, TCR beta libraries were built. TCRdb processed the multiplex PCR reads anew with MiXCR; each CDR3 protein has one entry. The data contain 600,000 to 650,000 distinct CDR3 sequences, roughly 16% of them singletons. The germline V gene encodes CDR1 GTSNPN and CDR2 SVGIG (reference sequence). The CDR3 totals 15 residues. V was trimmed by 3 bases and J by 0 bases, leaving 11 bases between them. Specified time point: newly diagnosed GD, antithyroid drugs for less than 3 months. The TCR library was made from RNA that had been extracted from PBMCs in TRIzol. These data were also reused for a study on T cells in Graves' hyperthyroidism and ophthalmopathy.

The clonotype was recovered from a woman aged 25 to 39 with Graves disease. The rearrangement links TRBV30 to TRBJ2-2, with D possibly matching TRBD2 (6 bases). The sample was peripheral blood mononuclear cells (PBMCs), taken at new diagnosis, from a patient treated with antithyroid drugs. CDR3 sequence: CAWRGGLANTGELFF. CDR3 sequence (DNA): TGTGCCTGGAGGGGAGGCCTAGCGAACACCGGGGAGCTGTTTTTT.